The T cell receptor (beta chain) described here comes from a study of somatic mutations in cytotoxic T cells in rheumatoid arthritis. Study summary: Selected populations of V beta antibody-stained T cells underwent flow sorting at nearly 100% purity; these encompassed V beta1+ cells subjected to TCRB sequencing. Study-wide results and limits: No antigen targets were known for the expanded CD8+ clones. Patients with a largest CD8+ clone exceeding 20% of CD8+ cells numbered 8 of 65.

CDR3 length: 16 amino acids. Trimming cost V 0 bases and J 7 bases, with 13 bases left between them. Only in-frame clones appear in the TCRdb table, and some are missing; sequencing was by immunoSEQ multiplex PCR. Of about 9,200 clones listed, 75% to 80% are singletons. Using positive magnetic bead selection on an AutoMACS, CD4+ and CD8+ cells were isolated, after which their purity was checked by flow cytometry. Comment on this clone: Its antigen is not known.

The V call is TRBV23-1, the J call TRBJ1-6; no reliable D call. TRBV23-1 is reported as an ORF; its role is uncertain. Sequencing input: CD8+ T cells sorted from blood. The receptor was derived from an adult with rheumatoid arthritis. CDR3 coding DNA: TGCGCCAGCAGTCAATCTGTCGCAGACCACAATTCACCCCTCCACTTT. Its translation is CASSQSVADHNSPLHF.